Below, 32 T cell receptor beta chains from the same sample are listed, as sequenced in a study of T cells in Graves' hyperthyroidism and ophthalmopathy (dated by TCRdb to the late 2010s). The method was multiplex PCR. For sequencing, an Illumina HiSeq 2000 was employed. The TCR beta CDR3 regions were amplified from RNA transcripts. The first round of RT-PCR for the TCR CDR3 was performed with the HTBI primer set and the Qiagen OneStep RT-PCR kit. In-frame beta chains were kept once TCRdb had trimmed the public reads at Q25 with fastp and called clones with MiXCR. Merged by CDR3 protein, the rows form single entries marked with the most common genes and DNA. The sample table records about 500,000 distinct CDR3 sequences; 17% of these occur just once. The leading ten clones occupy under 20% of the sample. Source material: blood. The receptors here all came from a woman aged 18-29 years with Graves' ophthalmopathy.

The V call is TRBV27, the J call TRBJ2-2; no clear D gene. V gave up 5 bases and J gave up 6 bases, with 13 bases separating them. CDR1 and CDR2 from the germline V gene are MNHEY and SMNVEV (reference sequence). There are 14 residues in the CDR3. The CDR3 DNA reads as TGTGCCAGCAGTCCGACATCAGCAGCCGGGGAGCTGTTTTTT. This translates into CASSPTSAAGELFF.

The V gene is TRBV2, the J gene TRBJ2-4; D might be TRBD1 (5 bases). CDR1 and CDR2 from the germline V gene are SNHLY and FYNNEI. The CDR3 contains 16 residues. Trimming took off 6 bases at V and 0 bases at J, with 15 bases between the two ends. The CDR3: CASRARARLAKNIQYF. As DNA, the CDR3 is TGTGCCAGCAGGGCCAGGGCACGGCTAGCCAAAAACATTCAGTACTTC.

This clonotype came up many times. The rearrangement joins TRBV19 to TRBJ2-1; 7 positions agree with TRBD1. CDR1 is LNHDA, CDR2 SQIVND, per germline (reference sequence). This CDR3 contains 11 residues. The trim removed 4 bases at V and 9 bases at J, leaving 0 bases unmatched. CDR3 bases: TGTGCCAGTAGTACAGGGGGTGAGCAGTTCTTC. It encodes CASSTGGEQFF.

The chain uses TRBV9 and TRBJ2-1; D remains unclear. Germline assignment: CDR1 SGDLS and CDR2 YYNGEE. The CDR3 is 15 amino acids. Deletions cut 0 bases from V and 2 bases from J, with 9 bases between. In DNA, the CDR3 is TGTGCCAGCAGCGTAGGAGTCGCCCCCTACAATGAGCAGTTCTTC. Translating it yields CASSVGVAPYNEQFF.

Of note for this clonotype: A single base separates this from a much larger clone, so it may be a read error. The chain is built from TRBV6-1 and TRBJ2-7, with D perhaps matching TRBD2 (5 bases). Near its end, the DNA agrees better with TRBJ2-1, so the J call may be wrong. The V gene's germline CDR1 is MNHNS and CDR2 SASEGT. The CDR3 has 11 amino acids. The CDR3 loop is CASSDDYEQFF. DNA of the CDR3: TGTGCCAGCAGTGACGACTACGAGCAGTTCTTC.

This clonotype was found a few times. This chain connects TRBV6-1 to TRBJ1-1; D remains ambiguous. CDR3 size: 13 residues. V was cut by 3 bases and J by 1 base, with 6 bases left in between. Germline assignment: CDR1 MNHNS and CDR2 SASEGT. The CDR3 DNA sequence: TGTGCCAGCAGTGACCTAACGAACACTGAAGCTTTCTTT. It translates to CASSDLTNTEAFF.

This chain links TRBV9 with TRBJ2-3, with D uncertain. Germline V gene sequence: CDR1 SGDLS, CDR2 YYNGEE. The V gene lost 3 bases and the J gene lost 6 bases, with 11 bases spanning the gap. CDR3 length: 13 residues. CDR3 loop: CASSEQSADTQYF. Here the CDR3 DNA reads TGTGCCAGCAGCGAACAGAGTGCTGATACGCAGTATTTT.

Many counts were recorded for this clonotype. The V and J genes are TRBV6-1 and TRBJ2-1; 8 bases line up with TRBD2. The J segment lost 2 bases and the V segment lost 8 bases, leaving 11 bases of the junction unmatched. This CDR3 is 16 amino acids long. CDR1 and CDR2 from the germline V gene are MNHNS and SASEGT. The CDR3 region is CASSITIAGPYNEQFF. The CDR3 nucleotides are TGTGCCAGCTCTATCACTATAGCGGGACCCTACAATGAGCAGTTCTTC.

The gene calls are TRBV6-1 and TRBJ2-3, with 7 positions matching TRBD1. The trim removed 5 bases at V and 0 bases at J, leaving 5 bases unmatched. Germline CDR1 and CDR2: MNHNS and SASEGT. The CDR3 extends over 15 amino acids. The CDR3 reads CASSTGQESTDTQYF. CDR3 DNA: TGTGCCAGCAGTACAGGACAGGAGAGCACAGATACGCAGTATTTT.

This clonotype was picked up many times. The chain is built from TRBV12-3 or TRBV12-4 and TRBJ2-5, with 8 bases aligning to TRBD2. The V segment lost 2 bases and the J segment 5 bases; nucleotides outside the gene matches: 4. This CDR3 spans 14 amino acids. The CDR3 nucleotides are TGTGCCAGCAGTTTACGCGGGGGGCGGGAGACCCAGTACTTC. This codes for CASSLRGGRETQYF.

The sample holds a few counts of this clonotype. The gene calls are TRBV9 and TRBJ1-2; D is undetermined. CDR1 and CDR2 from the germline V gene are SGDLS and YYNGEE. The CDR3 is made up of 16 amino acids. Trimming cost V 0 bases and J 3 bases, with 15 bases left between them. The CDR3 DNA sequence: TGTGCCAGCAGCGTAGGGGCGCCATACCGGGACTATGGCTACACCTTC. Translating it yields CASSVGAPYRDYGYTF. Variable domain in full (rest from reference TRBV9 and TRBJ1-2): DSGVTQTPKHLITATGQRVTLRCSPRSGDLSVYWYQQSLDQGLQFLIQYYNGEERAKGNILERFSAQQFPDLHSELNLSSLELGDSALYFCASSVGAPYRDYGYTFGSGTRLTVV.

This clonotype has just a few counts. It may be a read error: a sequence one base away is much more abundant. This chain connects TRBV30 to TRBJ2-7; the D gene could be TRBD1 or TRBD2 (5 bases each). The germline V gene has CDR1 GTSNPN and CDR2 SVGIG (reference sequence). The CDR3 totals 11 residues. In nucleotides, the CDR3 is TGTGCCCGGAGTGGGACCGACGAGCAGTACTTC. This sequence encodes CARSGTDEQYF.

V is TRBV5-8 and J is TRBJ2-7; 9 bases fit TRBD1. This CDR3 has 16 amino acids. Losses at the gene ends were 4 bases for V and 5 bases for J; bases not matched to a gene: 13. Germline loops: CDR1 SGHTS, CDR2 YDEGEE. CDR3 in amino acids: CASSHPFRDRDNEQYF. The CDR3 coding sequence is TGTGCCAGCAGCCATCCGTTCAGGGACAGGGACAACGAGCAGTACTTC.

Ten or more counts support this clonotype. This chain connects TRBV5-1 to TRBJ2-7; D call uncertain. From germline, CDR1 is SGHRS and CDR2 YFSETQ. The length of the CDR3 is 13 residues. Trimming removed 1 base from V and 7 bases from J, with 12 bases in between. CDR3: CASSLPPRTEQYF. The DNA for the CDR3 is TGCGCCAGCAGCTTGCCCCCTCGGACGGAGCAGTACTTC.

This clonotype was detected ten times or more. V usage is TRBV2 and J usage is TRBJ2-1, with 9 nucleotides matching TRBD2. Trimming took 6 bases from V and 8 from J; bases not matched to a gene: 5. This CDR3 comprises 13 residues. Looked up from germline, CDR1 is SNHLY and CDR2 is FYNNEI. CDR3 loop: CASSFSGSYEQFF. The CDR3 nucleotides are TGTGCCAGCAGCTTTAGCGGGAGCTATGAGCAGTTCTTC. The whole variable domain, filled in from reference TRBV2 and TRBJ2-1, reads EPEVTQTPSHQVTQMGQEVILRCVPISNHLYFYWYRQILGQKVEFLVSFYNNEISEKSEIFDDQFSVERPDGSNFTLKIRSTKLEDSAMYFCASSFSGSYEQFFGPGTRLTVL.

This clonotype has at least ten counts. J is TRBJ1-1 and V is TRBV7-8; no firm D call. This CDR3 contains 14 residues. The germline CDR1 and CDR2 sequences are SGHVS and FQNEAQ. The V gene lost 0 bases and the J gene lost 4 bases, with 9 bases spanning the gap. CDR3 coding DNA: TGTGCCAGCAGCTTAGCCCTAATGGGCACTGAAGCTTTCTTT. It is translated as CASSLALMGTEAFF.

The table lists this clonotype with a few counts. V gene TRBV5-1 combines with J gene TRBJ2-1; 12 bases line up with TRBD2. Germline V CDR1 and CDR2: SGHRS, YFSETQ. Unmatched junction bases numbered 3, after V lost 5 bases and J lost 6 bases. The CDR3 spans 14 residues. The CDR3 loop reads CASRRLAGANEQFF. The CDR3 nucleotides read TGCGCCAGCAGGCGACTAGCGGGAGCCAATGAGCAGTTCTTC.

In regard to this clonotype: One base away lies a much larger clone, so this may be a sequencing read error. V is TRBV5-1 and J is TRBJ1-1; the D gene is possibly TRBD1 (6 bases). Germline-derived CDR1 and CDR2 are SGHRS and YFSETQ. V lost 5 bases and J 9 bases, leaving 20 bases between the germline ends. The CDR3 consists of 14 residues. CDR3 in DNA: TGCGCCAGCAGGGCGGACATGGACAGTCGTCAAGCTTTCTTT. Protein: CASRADMDSRQAFF.

This clonotype has ten or more counts. The J gene is TRBJ1-1, the V gene TRBV7-2, with 10 bases lining up with TRBD1. The germline CDR1 and CDR2 sequences are SGHTA and FQGNSA. With 9 bases clipped from V and 5 bases from J, the junction kept 3 bases outside the gene matches. CDR3 size: 12 residues. The CDR3 loop is CARGQGVTEAFF. CDR3 in DNA: TGTGCCAGAGGACAGGGGGTTACTGAAGCTTTCTTT.

This clonotype occurred a few times. This chain uses TRBV13 with TRBJ2-2; D not certain. Trimming cost V 8 bases and J 5 bases, with 12 bases left between them. The length of the CDR3 is 13 residues. Looked up from germline, CDR1 is PRHDT and CDR2 is FYEKMQ (reference sequence). CDR3 amino acids: CASGLSRTGELFF. The DNA for the CDR3 is TGTGCCAGCGGATTGTCTAGGACCGGGGAGCTGTTTTTT.

In its sample, this clonotype was seen a few times. The chain couples TRBV24-1 to TRBJ2-1; D is perhaps TRBD1 or TRBD2 (5 bases each). Germline-derived CDR1 and CDR2 are KGHDR and SFDVKD. This CDR3 contains 17 residues. The V end lost 4 bases, the J end lost 10 bases, and 25 bases lay between the germline ends. CDR3 region: CATSDRTGAKEAREQFF. The CDR3 DNA reads TGTGCCACCAGTGACCGAACCGGGGCAAAAGAGGCGCGGGAGCAGTTCTTC.

This clonotype appeared many times. The V call is TRBV7-9, the J call TRBJ1-2, with D perhaps matching TRBD1 (6 bases). This CDR3 is 12 amino acids long. V shed 8 bases and J shed 6 bases, with 13 bases lying between them. Germline CDR1 and CDR2: SEHNR and FQNEAQ (reference sequence). The CDR3, as DNA: TGTGCCAGCGCACTGGGGGGCGATGGCTACACCTTC. This translates into CASALGGDGYTF. The full variable domain, its missing parts supplied by reference TRBV7-9 and TRBJ1-2, is DTGVSQNPRHKITKRGQNVTFRCDPISEHNRLYWYRQTLGQGPEFLTYFQNEAQLEKSRLLSDRFSAERPKGSFSTLEIQRTEQGDSAMYLCASALGGDGYTFGSGTRLTVV.

This clonotype appeared a single time. The rearrangement joins TRBV11-2 to TRBJ2-5, with unresolved D. Germline V gene data show CDR1 as SGHAT and CDR2 as FQNNGV. V shed 6 bases and J shed 2 bases, with 4 bases lying between them. The length of the CDR3 is 11 residues. The CDR3, as DNA: TGTGCCAGCAGGGCACAAGAGACCCAGTACTTC. As protein: CASRAQETQYF. The full variable domain, in which reference TRBV11-2 and TRBJ2-5 provide the parts outside the CDR3, is EAGVAQSPRYKIIEKRQSVAFWCNPISGHATLYWYQQILGQGPKLLIQFQNNGVVDDSQLPKDRFSAERLKGVDSTLKIQPAKLEDSAVYLCASRAQETQYFGPGTRLLVL.

There are many counts of this clonotype. The chain combines TRBV20-1 with TRBJ1-1; D is perhaps TRBD1 (6 bases). V lost 1 base, J lost 4 bases, and 7 bases lay in between. This CDR3 has 12 amino acids. Germline assignment: CDR1 DFQATT and CDR2 SNEGSKA (reference sequence). This CDR3 reads CSARAGATEAFF. DNA of the CDR3: TGCAGTGCTAGAGCAGGGGCCACTGAAGCTTTCTTT.

This clonotype was seen many times. This sequence joins TRBV11-2 and TRBJ2-7, with D possibly called TRBD1 or TRBD2 (7 bases each). V lost 5 bases and J 3 bases, leaving 14 bases between the germline ends. From germline, CDR1 is SGHAT and CDR2 FQNNGV. The CDR3 covers 14 residues. The CDR3 DNA reads as TGTGCCAGCAGCGCTCAGGGGGGGTTCTACGAGCAGTACTTC. Translating gives CASSAQGGFYEQYF.

This clonotype was seen many times. The chain recombines TRBV10-3 with TRBJ2-7, with D hard to call. Between the trimmed V and J ends, which lost 5 bases and 5 bases, there was a span of 16 bases. The CDR3 contains 14 residues. Germline V CDR1 and CDR2: ENHRY, SYGVKD. The CDR3 sequence is CAISPVGRKDEQYF. The CDR3 nucleotides read TGTGCCATCAGTCCGGTGGGTAGGAAGGACGAGCAGTACTTC.

This clonotype was observed many times. The V and J genes are TRBV6-1 and TRBJ1-1; 10 bases are shared with TRBD1. The CDR3 contains 16 residues. With V trimmed by 6 bases and J by 5 bases, 12 bases remained unmatched. The germline V gene encodes CDR1 MNHNS and CDR2 SASEGT. This chain's CDR3 is CASRHRQGAEETEAFF. CDR3 nucleotides: TGTGCCAGCAGGCATAGACAGGGGGCAGAGGAAACTGAAGCTTTCTTT.

This clonotype was counted many times. The V and J genes are TRBV6-1 and TRBJ1-2, with no clear D. The length of the CDR3 is 13 residues. The V end lost 3 bases, the J end lost 4 bases, and 9 bases lay between the germline ends. Germline CDR1 is MNHNS and CDR2 is SASEGT. The CDR3 DNA reads as TGTGCCAGCAGTGAGCCAGGATTCTATGGCTACACCTTC. This encodes CASSEPGFYGYTF.

This chain joins TRBV20-1 and TRBJ1-1; D gene ambiguous. Trimming took 6 bases from V and 3 from J, leaving 11 bases between them. Germline CDR1 DFQATT, CDR2 SNEGSKA (reference sequence). CDR3 length: 12 residues. In nucleotides, the CDR3 is TGCAGTGCGGCCGTAGGGCACACTGAAGCTTTCTTT. Translating gives CSAAVGHTEAFF.

The rearrangement links TRBV5-5 to TRBJ2-2, with 10 bases that match TRBD1. CDR3 size: 16 residues. V lost 3 bases, J lost 5 bases, and 7 bases stayed unmatched. The V gene's germline CDR1 is SGHKS and CDR2 YYEKEE (reference sequence). The CDR3 nucleotides read TGTGCCAGCAGCTACTCCGGGACAGGGGTGACCGGGGAGCTGTTTTTT. Residues: CASSYSGTGVTGELFF.

V and J are TRBV11-2 and TRBJ1-4; 11 positions agree with TRBD1. In germline, CDR1 is SGHAT, CDR2 FQNNGV. CDR3 length: 18 amino acids. Trimming took 7 bases from V and 0 from J; bases not matched to a gene: 10. CDR3 nucleotides: TGTGCCAGCACCCCCAATGCGGGACAGGGGGCAACTAATGAAAAACTGTTTTTT. This sequence encodes CASTPNAGQGATNEKLFF.

In its sample, this clonotype was seen many times. The chain joins TRBV7-2 to TRBJ1-1; D call uncertain. Trimming left V 5 bases short and J 1 base short, with 14 bases between. Germline V gene sequence: CDR1 SGHTA, CDR2 FQGNSA. The CDR3 is 15 residues long. CDR3 region: CASSLGGVSNTEAFF. The CDR3 DNA reads TGTGCCAGCAGCCTCGGTGGAGTGTCGAACACTGAAGCTTTCTTT.